This entry concerns a single T cell receptor beta chain. This sample was taken from a study of blood T cell repertoires in COVID-19. At the level of the study: Acute and convalescent COVID-19 samples came from the United States, Italy and Spain. The cDNA or gDNA used as material had been derived from T cells, B-cell-depleted T cells, or PBMCs.

V was pared by 0 bases and J by 1 base, with 14 bases of the junction left unmatched. This CDR3 is 20 amino acids long. Germline V CDR1 and CDR2: LNHDA, SQIVND (reference sequence). Original processing methods: Estimated nucleated cell counts came from reference gene primer amplification. Generated by immunoSEQ multiplex PCR, the TCRdb table keeps only in-frame clones and is missing some. The DNA was the basis for D and trimming; V, J and clone size are from that table. Of 90,000 to 150,000 clones in the sample, 85% were seen once. This receptor was taken from a man older than 75 with acute or convalescent COVID-19. This chain joins TRBV19 and TRBJ2-4, with 8 bases matching TRBD2. Sequencing used peripheral blood. CDR3 amino acids: CASSIEGLAGLLRAKNIQYF. The CDR3 nucleotides are TGTGCCAGTAGTATAGAGGGCCTAGCGGGTCTACTTCGCGCCAAAAACATTCAGTACTTC. The whole variable domain, remainder taken from reference TRBV19 and TRBJ2-4, is DGGITQSPKYLFRKEGQNVTLSCEQNLNHDAMYWYRQDPGQGLRLIYYSQIVNDFQKGDIAEGYSVSREKKESFPLTVTSAQKNPTAFYLCASSIEGLAGLLRAKNIQYFGAGTRLSVL.